The 32 T cell receptor beta chains below were found in one sample sequenced in a study of T-cell reconstitution after alpha-beta-depleted transplantation in children. Unique molecular identifiers were incorporated when the TCRbeta library was constructed. TCRdb analysed the PCR reads with MiXCR anew, one entry per CDR3 protein. The table lists about 610,000 distinct CDR3 sequences, about 10% of them singletons. Sequences were derived from PBMCs from the stem cell graft donor, sampled from the stem cell graft. These receptors all stem from a human donor who donated a stem cell graft to a child with acute myeloid leukemia.

The J gene is TRBJ2-7, the V gene TRBV12-3 or TRBV12-4; D not certain. V was shortened by 7 bases and J by 2 bases, with 15 bases between the two germline ends. The CDR3 extends over 14 amino acids. The CDR3, as DNA: TGTGCCAGCATGATCGGGTACGGCACCTACGAGCAGTACTTC. Its translation is CASMIGYGTYEQYF.

The chain employs TRBV15 and TRBJ1-4, with a tentative D call TRBD1 (6 bases). Germline V gene sequence: CDR1 LNHNV, CDR2 YYDKDF (reference sequence). This CDR3 region has 15 residues. Between the trimmed V and J ends, which lost 0 bases and 5 bases, there was a span of 10 bases. The CDR3 spells CATSREGDTNEKLFF. The DNA of the CDR3 is TGTGCCACCAGCAGAGAAGGGGACACCAATGAAAAACTGTTTTTT.

CDR3 sequence reads: CASSSSSGTSTDTQYF. The CDR3 DNA reads TGCGCCAGCAGCTCCTCCTCCGGGACTAGCACAGATACGCAGTATTTT. The chain employs TRBV5-1 and TRBJ2-3, with D possibly being TRBD2 (6 bases). CDR1 is SGHRS and CDR2 is YFSETQ in the germline V gene. Between the trimmed V and J ends, which lost 3 bases and 0 bases, there was a span of 14 bases. There are 16 residues in the CDR3.

A few counts support this clonotype. The chain uses TRBV6-1 and TRBJ2-5, with 7 bases that match TRBD2. This CDR3 is built from 13 residues. Germline V gene lookup returns CDR1 MNHNS and CDR2 SASEGT. Trimming cost V 6 bases and J 2 bases; bases outside gene matches: 3. The DNA of the CDR3 is TGTGCCAGCAGCGGACTAGAGCAAGAGACCCAGTACTTC. Translation: CASSGLEQETQYF.

V usage is TRBV3-1 and J usage is TRBJ2-3; 8 positions agree with TRBD2. The CDR3 covers 14 residues. CDR1 LGHDT and CDR2 YNNKEL come from the germline V gene (reference sequence). V lost 4 bases to trimming and J lost 12 bases; unmatched junction nucleotides: 12. In DNA, the CDR3 is TGTGCCAGCAGCCCAACCGCGGCGGGGGGCATTCAGTATTTT. This gives the protein CASSPTAAGGIQYF.

The rearrangement uses TRBV20-1 and TRBJ1-2; 7 nucleotides agree with TRBD1. CDR3 length: 14 amino acids. Germline lookup yields CDR1 DFQATT and CDR2 SNEGSKA (reference sequence). The V and J ends lost 6 bases and 8 bases, in that order; junction bases with no gene match: 15. This chain's CDR3 is CSATYGGQIYGYTF. The CDR3 DNA reads as TGCAGTGCCACATACGGGGGACAGATTTACGGCTACACCTTC.

This clonotype has more than one count but fewer than ten. This chain uses TRBV7-2 with TRBJ2-7; unclear D gene. Trimming removed 1 base at V and 7 bases at J, with 14 bases between. The CDR3 spans 14 residues. CDR1 and CDR2 from the germline V gene are SGHTA and FQGNSA. The CDR3 sequence is CASSLGSLIREQYF. The CDR3, as DNA: TGTGCCAGCAGCTTAGGCAGTCTAATACGGGAGCAGTACTTC.

Ten or more counts support this clonotype. The V and J genes are TRBV7-2 and TRBJ2-7; a weak D match, TRBD2 (6 bases). CDR3 length: 13 amino acids. Germline CDR1 is SGHTA and CDR2 is FQGNSA. The germline V and J ends were trimmed by 3 bases and 6 bases, with 12 bases remaining between them. Here the CDR3 reads CASSFGGRSEQYF. The DNA for the CDR3 is TGTGCCAGCAGCTTCGGGGGAAGGAGCGAGCAGTACTTC.

This rearrangement joins TRBV20-1 to TRBJ2-1; TRBD2 aligns across 8 bases. With 7 bases clipped from V and 5 bases from J, the junction kept 4 bases outside the gene matches. This CDR3 has 12 amino acids. CDR1 DFQATT and CDR2 SNEGSKA come from the germline V gene (reference sequence). The CDR3 protein is CSVAGYHNEQFF. In DNA form, the CDR3 reads TGCAGTGTAGCGGGGTACCACAATGAGCAGTTCTTC.

The chain uses TRBV2 and TRBJ1-5, with TRBD1 identical over 8 bases. The trim removed 6 bases at V and 13 bases at J, leaving 5 bases unmatched. Looked up from germline, CDR1 is SNHLY and CDR2 is FYNNEI. The length of the CDR3 is 11 residues. The CDR3 reads CASREDRAQHF. CDR3 bases: TGTGCCAGCAGGGAGGACAGGGCACAGCATTTT.

The rearrangement uses TRBV7-2 and TRBJ2-7; no clear D. V was pared by 5 bases and J by 6 bases, with 14 bases between. Germline assignment: CDR1 SGHTA and CDR2 FQGNSA. The CDR3 has 13 amino acids. CDR3 DNA sequence: TGTGCCAGCAGCCCCCTACAGTGGGGCGAGCAGTACTTC. It codes for CASSPLQWGEQYF.

The V gene is TRBV20-1, the J gene TRBJ2-7; 10 nucleotides line up with TRBD2. CDR1 and CDR2 (germline): DFQATT, SNEGSKA (reference sequence). V lost 1 base, J lost 6 bases, and 9 bases stayed unmatched. This CDR3 has 15 amino acids. The CDR3 sequence: CSARVLGLAGAEQYF. CDR3 nucleotide sequence: TGCAGTGCTAGAGTGCTTGGTCTAGCGGGAGCCGAGCAGTACTTC.

With respect to this clonotype: At one end, the junction sequence differs from germline, possibly due to a read error. The chain carries TRBV20-1 and TRBJ1-1; possibly TRBD1 for D (6 bases). CDR3 length: 14 residues. Per the germline V gene, CDR1 is DFQATT and CDR2 is SNEGSKA (reference sequence). The CDR3 region is CSAGDRFRGTEAFF. The CDR3 nucleotides read TGCAGTGCTGGAGACAGGTTCCGGGGCACTGAAGCTTTCTTT.

The sample holds many counts of this clonotype. The V gene is TRBV29-1, the J gene TRBJ2-5, with 7 bases matching TRBD1. CDR1 is SQVTM, CDR2 ANQGSEA, per germline. The CDR3 runs to 14 residues. The ends lost 6 bases at V and 5 bases at J; junction bases unmatched: 12. CDR3 sequence: CSVTRQGISETQYF. In DNA, the CDR3 is TGCAGCGTGACCAGACAGGGAATTTCGGAGACCCAGTACTTC.

This clonotype was picked up a small number of times. The V call is TRBV5-1, the J call TRBJ2-3; 8 bases agree with TRBD2. The CDR3 covers 15 residues. Losses at the gene ends were 4 bases for V and 0 bases for J; bases not matched to a gene: 4. Germline V CDR1 and CDR2: SGHRS, YFSETQ. The CDR3 loop reads CASSISGASTDTQYF. CDR3 nucleotides: TGCGCCAGCAGCATTAGCGGGGCTAGCACAGATACGCAGTATTTT.

At least ten counts were recorded for this clonotype. V gene TRBV9 combines with J gene TRBJ1-1; 7 nucleotides agree with TRBD1. The CDR3 extends over 15 amino acids. Germline-derived CDR1 and CDR2 are SGDLS and YYNGEE. The V and J ends lost 1 base and 1 base, in that order; junction bases with no gene match: 4. Here the CDR3 DNA reads TGTGCCAGCAGCGTATTGACAGGGAAGAACACTGAAGCTTTCTTT. It encodes CASSVLTGKNTEAFF.

The chain couples TRBV6-2 or TRBV6-3 to TRBJ2-1, with 8 bases that match TRBD1. V lost 5 bases, J lost 6 bases, and 9 bases stayed unmatched. From germline, CDR1 is MNHEY and CDR2 SVGEGT. The CDR3 totals 15 residues. The CDR3 DNA is TGTGCCAGCAGTACCCCGGGACAGGTTTTCAATGAGCAGTTCTTC. This translates into CASSTPGQVFNEQFF.

V and J are TRBV11-2 and TRBJ2-3; D might be TRBD1 (5 bases). V lost 6 bases to trimming and J lost 0 bases, with 13 bases between them. The length of the CDR3 is 15 residues. Germline CDR1 SGHAT, CDR2 FQNNGV. This chain's CDR3 is CASRTVRHSTDTQYF. The CDR3 DNA reads as TGTGCCAGCAGGACAGTCCGACATAGCACAGATACGCAGTATTTT.

There are a few counts of this clonotype. The rearrangement links TRBV9 to TRBJ2-4, with D possibly being TRBD2 (6 bases). V was trimmed by 2 bases and J by 7 bases, leaving 13 bases between them. Germline loops: CDR1 SGDLS, CDR2 YYNGEE. CDR3 size: 14 residues. CDR3 region: CASSVGGVGNIQYF. DNA for the CDR3: TGTGCCAGCAGCGTCGGCGGGGTTGGGAACATTCAGTACTTC.

This clonotype was counted ten times or more. The chain carries TRBV28 and TRBJ2-6; D not resolved. Trimming stripped 5 bases from V and 0 bases from J, with 5 bases between. Germline assignment: CDR1 MDHEN and CDR2 SYDVKM. This CDR3 is 14 amino acids long. In DNA form, the CDR3 reads TGTGCCAGCAGTGGGGACTCTGGGGCCAACGTCCTGACTTTC. Its translation is CASSGDSGANVLTF.

This clonotype appeared a few times. The chain has TRBV20-1 and TRBJ1-1, with TRBD1 identical over 7 bases. Losses at the gene ends were 5 bases for V and 5 bases for J; bases not matched to a gene: 2. This CDR3 has 11 residues. The V gene's germline CDR1 is DFQATT and CDR2 SNEGSKA (reference sequence). CDR3: CSAPGGTEAFF. Here the CDR3 DNA reads TGCAGTGCTCCAGGGGGGACTGAAGCTTTCTTT.

This clonotype has at least ten counts. The chain is built from TRBV12-3 or TRBV12-4 and TRBJ2-7, with D tentatively TRBD1 (6 bases). V was pared by 5 bases and J by 6 bases, with 17 bases between. This CDR3 region has 14 residues. The CDR3 sequence: CASSPYLTGTEQYF. The DNA of the CDR3 is TGTGCCAGCAGTCCTTACTTGACAGGAACCGAGCAGTACTTC.

The sample holds a few counts of this clonotype. The rearrangement joins TRBV7-8 to TRBJ2-1; 12 bases are a match to TRBD2. This CDR3 comprises 15 residues. Germline CDR1 is SGHVS and CDR2 is FQNEAQ. V lost 1 base, J lost 15 bases, and 10 bases stayed unmatched. The DNA for the CDR3 is TGTGCCAGCAGCTTAGAGGGACTAGCGGGCCGCCAGGGGTTCTTC. Residues: CASSLEGLAGRQGFF. The variable domain in full, completed from reference TRBV7-8 and TRBJ2-1, reads GAGVSQSPRYKVAKRGQDVALRCDPISGHVSLFWYQQALGQGPEFLTYFQNEAQLDKSGLPSDRFFAERPEGSVSTLKIQRTQQEDSAVYLCASSLEGLAGRQGFFGPGTRLTVL.

This clonotype has a handful of counts. The V and J genes are TRBV29-1 and TRBJ1-2; no reliable D call. Germline V CDR1 and CDR2: SQVTM, ANQGSEA. This CDR3 is 13 amino acids long. V gave up 5 bases and J gave up 1 base, with 11 bases separating them. The DNA of the CDR3 is TGCAGCGTTTCCGCAGGCTTTAACTATGGCTACACCTTC. Protein: CSVSAGFNYGYTF. Drawing the rest from reference TRBV29-1 and TRBJ1-2, the complete variable domain is SAVISQKPSRDICQRGTSLTIQCQVDSQVTMMFWYRQQPGQSLTLIATANQGSEATYESGFVIDKFPISRPNLTFSTLTVSNMSPEDSSIYLCSVSAGFNYGYTFGSGTRLTVV.

This clonotype was observed at least ten times. The V and J genes are TRBV6-6 and TRBJ2-5, with D tentatively TRBD2 (6 bases). This CDR3 spans 13 amino acids. Germline CDR1 and CDR2: MNHNY and SVGAGI (reference sequence). With 8 bases removed from V and 7 bases from J, the gap between germline ends came to 17 bases. CDR3 nucleotide sequence: TGTGCCAGCGTTACCGGGCTGGGGGGGACCCAGTACTTC. Translating it yields CASVTGLGGTQYF.

V and J are TRBV6-2 or TRBV6-3 and TRBJ2-1; 9 bases agree with TRBD2. The CDR3 is made up of 14 amino acids. The trim removed 5 bases at V and 5 bases at J, leaving 4 bases unmatched. Germline V gene lookup returns CDR1 MNHEY and CDR2 SVGEGT. CDR3 loop: CASSESSGNNEQFF. CDR3 bases: TGTGCCAGCAGTGAGTCTAGCGGGAACAATGAGCAGTTCTTC.

This chain joins TRBV18 and TRBJ2-2; D is possibly TRBD1 or TRBD2 (5 bases each). The CDR3 sequence is 14 residues long. V lost 5 bases to trimming and J lost 6 bases, with 13 bases between them. Germline loops: CDR1 KGHSH, CDR2 LQKENI. CDR3 DNA: TGTGCCAGCTCAGGGGACCGCCCACCCGGGGAGCTGTTTTTT. This sequence encodes CASSGDRPPGELFF.

The gene calls are TRBV7-8 and TRBJ1-5; TRBD1 is a possible D gene (5 bases). Germline V gives CDR1 SGHVS, CDR2 FQNEAQ. V shed 1 base and J shed 4 bases, with 11 bases lying between them. The CDR3 length is 15 residues. The CDR3, as DNA: TGTGCCAGCAGCTTAGTTGGGGGGATTAATCAGCCCCAGCATTTT. It is translated as CASSLVGGINQPQHF. The full variable domain, completed using reference TRBV7-8 and TRBJ1-5, is GAGVSQSPRYKVAKRGQDVALRCDPISGHVSLFWYQQALGQGPEFLTYFQNEAQLDKSGLPSDRFFAERPEGSVSTLKIQRTQQEDSAVYLCASSLVGGINQPQHFGDGTRLSIL.

This clonotype was counted only a few times. The V call is TRBV6-1, the J call TRBJ1-1; no clear D gene. Germline V gene data show CDR1 as MNHNS and CDR2 as SASEGT. The CDR3 extends over 17 amino acids. The V end was cut by 6 bases, the J end by 0 bases, with 20 bases between. The CDR3 is CASSLKGQVEMNTEAFF. The CDR3 nucleotides are TGTGCCAGCAGCCTAAAGGGTCAAGTCGAAATGAACACTGAAGCTTTCTTT.

This clonotype was recorded a few times. The chain carries TRBV11-2 and TRBJ2-7; D is ambiguous. Looked up from germline, CDR1 is SGHAT and CDR2 is FQNNGV. The CDR3 length is 17 residues. The germline V and J ends were trimmed by 0 bases and 0 bases, with 15 bases remaining between them. The CDR3 DNA follows: TGTGCCAGCAGCTTAGATATCCAGGAGAGCTTCTCCTACGAGCAGTACTTC. This sequence encodes CASSLDIQESFSYEQYF.

This clonotype occurred many times. The chain carries TRBV7-2 and TRBJ2-7; 9 nucleotides line up with TRBD2. The CDR3 is 16 amino acids. V lost 0 bases to trimming and J lost 3 bases; unmatched junction nucleotides: 6. Germline V gives CDR1 SGHTA, CDR2 FQGNSA. DNA of the CDR3: TGTGCCAGCAGCTTAGCGCGGGTGACTAGCGGCTACGAGCAGTACTTC. It yields the protein CASSLARVTSGYEQYF.

This clonotype was seen at least ten times. The gene calls are TRBV12-3 or TRBV12-4 and TRBJ2-5; D might be TRBD1 (5 bases). Trimming left V 7 bases short and J 4 bases short, with 16 bases between. This CDR3 spans 14 amino acids. The chain's CDR3 is CASKLGAGRETQYF. The CDR3 DNA is TGTGCCAGCAAACTGGGCGCAGGGCGAGAGACCCAGTACTTC.